These 7 T cell receptor beta chains were all obtained from the same sample, sequenced in a study of blood T cell repertoires in COVID-19. Generated by immunoSEQ multiplex PCR, the TCRdb table keeps only in-frame clones and is missing some. The table includes roughly 260,000 clones, around four fifths detected once. The sequenced sample was peripheral blood. These receptors all come from a woman between 40 and 55 years old with active or convalescent COVID-19.

The V gene is TRBV19, the J gene TRBJ1-1, with 7 bases that match TRBD1. This CDR3 has 13 residues. Germline assignment: CDR1 LNHDA and CDR2 SQIVND (reference sequence). V dropped 9 bases and J dropped 5; count of bases not matched to a gene: 9. The CDR3 bases are TGTGCCAGCCGACAGGGCATGGTGACTGAAGCTTTCTTT. This sequence encodes CASRQGMVTEAFF.

The chain combines TRBV11-2 with TRBJ1-3; unclear D gene. Trimming took off 3 bases at V and 0 bases at J, with 18 bases between the two ends. The CDR3 loop spans 18 amino acids. Germline V lookup: CDR1 SGHAT, CDR2 FQNNGV. Here the CDR3 reads CASSLAYRHFYSGNTIYF. The CDR3 region has the DNA TGTGCCAGCAGCTTGGCCTACAGACATTTCTACTCTGGAAACACCATATATTTT.

CDR3 in DNA: TGTGCCAGCAGCCCCGGGACAGGGGCCGGCTACACCTTC. Its protein product is CASSPGTGAGYTF. The chain links TRBV12-3 or TRBV12-4 to TRBJ1-2; 10 positions agree with TRBD1. J gave up 8 bases and V 6 bases, and 6 bases lay outside the gene matches. This CDR3 is built from 13 residues.

This clone turned up a few times. This sequence joins TRBV19 and TRBJ1-3; possible D gene TRBD1, 5 bases. The CDR3 runs to 14 residues. The V gene's germline CDR1 is LNHDA and CDR2 SQIVND (reference sequence). V was shortened by 3 bases and J by 4 bases, with 10 bases between the two germline ends. CDR3 sequence: CASSIRAGGNTIYF. The CDR3 coding sequence is TGTGCCAGTAGTATTAGGGCAGGGGGAAACACCATATATTTT.

The rearrangement links TRBV5-4 to TRBJ2-7; tentatively, D is TRBD2 (6 bases). The length of the CDR3 is 13 residues. Germline V lookup: CDR1 SGHNT, CDR2 YYREEE (reference sequence). Trimming removed 0 bases at V and 7 bases at J, with 11 bases between. CDR3 nucleotides: TGTGCCAGCAGCTTGGGTAGCGGTCTGGAGCAGTACGTC. This sequence encodes CASSLGSGLEQYV.

The genes are TRBV3-1 (or the pseudogene TRBV3-2) and TRBJ1-6; D gene ambiguous. The CDR3 runs to 15 residues. The germline gives CDR1 LGHDT, CDR2 YNNKEL (reference sequence). V was shortened by 2 bases and J by 14 bases, with 19 bases between the two germline ends. The CDR3 bases are TGTGCCAGCAGCCAAATGTCGGTCGCTAATTCGGCCCTCCACTTT. Its translation: CASSQMSVANSALHF.

The rearrangement uses TRBV25-1 and TRBJ1-2, with D unresolved. Between the trimmed V and J ends, which lost 3 bases and 6 bases, there was a span of 11 bases. This CDR3 contains 13 residues. The V gene's germline CDR1 is MGHDK and CDR2 SYGVNS. This CDR3 reads CASSDRDSHGYTF. In DNA form, the CDR3 reads TGTGCCAGCAGTGATCGGGATAGCCATGGCTACACCTTC.